Following are 17 T cell receptor beta chains from one sample sequenced in a study of blood T cell repertoires in COVID-19. Only in-frame clones appear in the TCRdb table, and some are missing; sequencing was by immunoSEQ multiplex PCR. The repertoire holds 90,000 to 150,000 clones, with around three quarters as singletons. Sequenced input: peripheral blood. These receptors were taken from a woman older than 75 with acute or convalescent COVID-19.

In its sample, this clone was seen once. The rearrangement links TRBV5-6 to TRBJ1-5; tentative D call: TRBD1 (5 bases). CDR3 size: 13 residues. Germline V CDR1 and CDR2: SGHDT, YYEEEE. The germline V and J ends were trimmed by 3 bases and 11 bases, with 15 bases remaining between them. This CDR3 reads CASSSRGGRAQHF. CDR3 bases: TGTGCCAGCAGCTCTCGCGGGGGAAGAGCCCAGCATTTT.

This clone came up once. This chain uses TRBV19 with TRBJ2-3; 10 positions agree with TRBD2. Germline lookup yields CDR1 LNHDA and CDR2 SQIVND (reference sequence). The CDR3 runs to 15 residues. V shed 4 bases and J 4 bases; nucleotides not matched to a gene: 5. This chain's CDR3 is CASSTSGSLADTQYF. CDR3 DNA sequence: TGTGCCAGTAGTACTAGCGGGAGTTTAGCAGATACGCAGTATTTT. Supplemented by reference TRBV19 and TRBJ2-3, the full variable domain reads DGGITQSPKYLFRKEGQNVTLSCEQNLNHDAMYWYRQDPGQGLRLIYYSQIVNDFQKGDIAEGYSVSREKKESFPLTVTSAQKNPTAFYLCASSTSGSLADTQYFGPGTRLTVL.

This clone has more than one count but fewer than ten. The genes are TRBV5-4 and TRBJ1-6, with D uncertain. The CDR3 length is 15 residues. From germline, CDR1 is SGHNT and CDR2 YYREEE (reference sequence). V lost 0 bases and J 7 bases, leaving 11 bases between the germline ends. Here the CDR3 DNA reads TGTGCCAGCAGCTTGGAACGTGGTCAGAATTCACCCCTCCACTTT. It yields the protein CASSLERGQNSPLHF.

The V call is TRBV6-5, the J call TRBJ1-4; perhaps TRBD1 as D (6 bases). This CDR3 spans 14 amino acids. Germline V gene data show CDR1 as MNHEY and CDR2 as SVGAGI. V was trimmed by 6 bases and J by 7 bases, leaving 15 bases between them. CDR3 amino acids: CASRHRDSREKLFF. CDR3 nucleotides: TGTGCCAGCAGACACAGGGATTCGCGTGAAAAACTGTTTTTT.

A word on this clone: The sample holds other DNA sequences that translate to the same CDR3. The chain carries TRBV7-2 and TRBJ1-2, with 9 bases fitting TRBD1. The CDR3 is 13 amino acids. Germline CDR1 is SGHTA and CDR2 is FQGNSA. The V gene end was trimmed by 6 bases and the J gene end by 5 bases; junction bases not matched to a gene: 4. The CDR3 coding sequence is TGTGCCAGCAGTTCAGACAGGGGGTATGGCTACACCTTC. Encoded protein: CASSSDRGYGYTF. Complete variable domain (other parts from reference TRBV7-2 and TRBJ1-2): GAGVSQSPSNKVTEKGKDVELRCDPISGHTALYWYRQSLGQGLEFLIYFQGNSAPDKSGLPSDRFSAERTGGSVSTLTIQRTQQEDSAVYLCASSSDRGYGYTFGSGTRLTVV.

The CDR3 DNA sequence: TGTGCCAGCAGTTCGGGACTAGCGGGGGCCCGGGCCCAGTACTTC. Translated: CASSSGLAGARAQYF. The chain carries TRBV5-8 and TRBJ2-5, with 14 bases lining up with TRBD2. Germline trimming cut 5 bases from V and 9 bases from J; bases unmatched to any gene: 9. This CDR3 has 15 amino acids. Per the germline V gene, CDR1 is SGHTS and CDR2 is YDEGEE.

This clone appeared a few times. The chain couples TRBV28 to TRBJ1-1; D gene uncertain. V was cut by 3 bases and J by 7 bases, with 9 bases left in between. CDR1 and CDR2 from the germline V gene are MDHEN and SYDVKM. This CDR3 comprises 12 residues. In DNA form, the CDR3 reads TGTGCCAGCAGTTTCCGTCGGGGTGAAGCTTTCTTT. Translation: CASSFRRGEAFF.

The sample holds a few counts of this clone. The chain links TRBV6-5 to TRBJ1-6, with a weak D call TRBD1 (5 bases). The CDR3 is made up of 15 amino acids. V was clipped by 2 bases and J by 7 bases, with 12 bases between them. Germline CDR1 reads MNHEY; CDR2 reads SVGAGI. CDR3 DNA: TGTGCCAGCAGTTACGGGCTGGGGGGGAATTCACCCCTCCACTTT. It specifies CASSYGLGGNSPLHF.

The V and J genes are TRBV7-3 and TRBJ2-3, with 9 bases matching TRBD1. CDR1 and CDR2 (germline): SGHTA, FQGTGA. The CDR3 extends over 14 amino acids. Trimming removed 3 bases from V and 5 bases from J; junction bases left unmatched: 3. CDR3 coding DNA: TGTGCCAGCAGCTTGACAGGGGGAAGAGATACGCAGTATTTT. This translates into CASSLTGGRDTQYF.

The V call is TRBV28, the J call TRBJ1-2; tentatively, D is TRBD1 (5 bases). V lost 6 bases and J lost 5, with 16 bases in between. The CDR3 length is 14 residues. From germline, CDR1 is MDHEN and CDR2 SYDVKM. The CDR3 region has the DNA TGTGCCAGCAGGGAGACAGCGAATCCTTATGGCTACACCTTC. Its protein product is CASRETANPYGYTF.

The chain recombines TRBV2 with TRBJ2-6, with TRBD2 identical over 13 bases. Trimming removed 4 bases from V and 0 bases from J; junction bases left unmatched: 3. This CDR3 spans 18 amino acids. Germline assignment: CDR1 SNHLY and CDR2 FYNNEI. CDR3 bases: TGTGCCAGCAGTGGGGGGACTAGCGGGGTCTCTGGGGCCAACGTCCTGACTTTC. This gives the protein CASSGGTSGVSGANVLTF.

This chain connects TRBV7-2 to TRBJ2-3; 8 bases are shared with TRBD1. Germline V gene lookup returns CDR1 SGHTA and CDR2 FQGNSA. The CDR3 runs to 15 residues. Trimming cost V 2 bases and J 6 bases; bases outside gene matches: 7. DNA of the CDR3: TGTGCCAGCAGCTTATGGGCAGGGGGCTTGGATACGCAGTATTTT. Translated: CASSLWAGGLDTQYF.

This chain links TRBV13 with TRBJ2-3, with D perhaps TRBD1 (5 bases). V was clipped by 2 bases and J by 6 bases, with 9 bases between them. This CDR3 has 13 residues. Germline CDR1 PRHDT, CDR2 FYEKMQ (reference sequence). DNA for the CDR3: TGTGCCAGCAGCTTACAGGGAAGTGATACGCAGTATTTT. Protein: CASSLQGSDTQYF.

The CDR3 DNA reads as TGCGCCAGCAGCCAAGATCCAAGACTAGCGGGGCTAGAGACCCAGTACTTC. It yields the protein CASSQDPRLAGLETQYF. The chain has TRBV4-1 and TRBJ2-5; TRBD2 agrees at 11 bases. The CDR3 spans 17 residues. Germline assignment: CDR1 MGHRA and CDR2 YSYEKL. Losses at the gene ends were 0 bases for V and 4 bases for J; bases not matched to a gene: 7.

The J gene is TRBJ1-1, the V gene TRBV5-1, with 11 bases aligning to TRBD1. The CDR3 consists of 14 residues. The V and J ends lost 7 bases and 1 base, in that order; junction bases with no gene match: 3. Per germline, CDR1 SGHRS and CDR2 YFSETQ. CDR3 sequence (DNA): TGCGCCAGCGGACAGGGGGCGCAGAACACTGAAGCTTTCTTT. Encoded protein: CASGQGAQNTEAFF.

The chain employs TRBV21-1 and TRBJ1-5; the table gives TRBD1 as D, unverified against the DNA. TRBV21-1 constitutes a pseudogene. The CDR3 contains 17 residues. This CDR3 reads CASSKVRGQGSNQPQHF. DNA for the CDR3: TGTGCCAGCAGCAAAGTTAGGGGACAGGGAAGCAATCAGCCCCAGCATTTT.

The chain carries TRBV20-1 and TRBJ1-2; D unclear. The CDR3 covers 11 residues. Germline CDR1 and CDR2: DFQATT and SNEGSKA (reference sequence). The ends were cut back, 5 bases at V and 4 bases at J, with 8 bases in the middle. CDR3 in amino acids: CSAPYSYGYTF. The CDR3 bases are TGCAGTGCTCCCTACAGCTATGGCTACACCTTC.